This passage covers 30 T cell receptor beta chains from one sample sequenced in a study of circulating CD8 cells and anti-PD-1 response in melanoma. Four subsets defined by PD-1 and/or TIGIT were sorted from live CD3+CD8+TCRalphabeta+ cells. Each library started from roughly 15 ng of total RNA using the QIAseq Immune Repertoire TCR panel. TCRdb recomputed calls from the reads with MiXCR, one row per CDR3 protein. The sample yields approximately 1,200 distinct CDR3 sequences, 6.5% to 7.5% seen once. Source: CD8+ T cells from PBMCs, taken at baseline or after one month of anti-PD-1 therapy (not recorded which). The source is a human donor with melanoma.

This clonotype qualifies as medium-sized. V gene TRBV7-3 combines with J gene TRBJ2-5, with 9 bases matching TRBD2. The germline gives CDR1 SGHTA, CDR2 FQGTGA. Trimming removed 5 bases from V and 5 bases from J; junction bases left unmatched: 6. This CDR3 spans 14 amino acids. Written as DNA, the CDR3 is TGTGCCAGCAGCCTAGCGGGGACTGGGGAGACCCAGTACTTC. Residues: CASSLAGTGETQYF.

Remarks on this clonotype: Being one base from a much bigger clone, this may be a read error. No conserved phenylalanine or tryptophan is present at the end of the CDR3, so a read error is the likely explanation. This chain connects TRBV6-6 to TRBJ2-1; D gene ambiguous. This CDR3 is 12 amino acids long. V was shortened by 2 bases and J by 7 bases, with 6 bases between the two germline ends. The germline V gene has CDR1 MNHNY and CDR2 SVGAGI (reference sequence). The CDR3 sequence is CASSYVTNEQFI. CDR3 nucleotide sequence: TGTGCCAGCAGTTACGTAACGAATGAGCAGTTCATC.

In its sample, this clonotype is medium-sized. The chain uses TRBV7-2 and TRBJ1-1; 7 positions match TRBD1. Germline values: CDR1 SGHTA, CDR2 FQGNSA. Trimming removed 0 bases from V and 1 base from J; junction bases left unmatched: 5. The CDR3 covers 16 residues. The CDR3 spells CASSLASPGGNTEAFF. The CDR3 nucleotides read TGTGCCAGCAGCTTAGCCTCGCCAGGGGGGAACACTGAAGCTTTCTTT. Full variable domain (missing parts from reference TRBV7-2 and TRBJ1-1): GAGVSQSPSNKVTEKGKDVELRCDPISGHTALYWYRQSLGQGLEFLIYFQGNSAPDKSGLPSDRFSAERTGGSVSTLTIQRTQQEDSAVYLCASSLASPGGNTEAFFGQGTRLTVV.

Relative to its sample, this clonotype is large. V and J are TRBV6-6 and TRBJ2-3; TRBD2 matches 8 bases. Per germline, CDR1 MNHNY and CDR2 SVGAGI (reference sequence). With V trimmed by 2 bases and J by 4 bases, 5 bases remained unmatched. The CDR3 is 15 residues long. DNA of the CDR3: TGTGCCAGCAGTTACCTGGCGGGGGGATCAGATACGCAGTATTTT. It yields the protein CASSYLAGGSDTQYF.

In its sample, this clonotype ranks as medium-sized. The gene calls are TRBV25-1 and TRBJ2-3; 10 bases line up with TRBD2. From germline, CDR1 is MGHDK and CDR2 SYGVNS. Trimming took 4 bases from V and 7 from J; bases not matched to a gene: 5. CDR3 length equals 14 residues. The chain's CDR3 is CASSGWTSGNTQYF. CDR3 sequence (DNA): TGTGCCAGCAGTGGTTGGACTAGCGGCAATACGCAGTATTTT.

By share of the sample, this clonotype is large. DNA of the CDR3: TGTGCCAGCAGCGTCAGTGTAGGATCCTACAATGAGCAGTTCTTC. This translates into CASSVSVGSYNEQFF. V and J are TRBV9 and TRBJ2-1; D remains unclear. V lost 2 bases, J lost 1 base, and 10 bases lay in between. CDR3 length equals 15 residues. Germline assignment: CDR1 SGDLS and CDR2 YYNGEE.

By sample share, this clonotype is medium-sized (0.01 to 0.1%). The chain is built from TRBV19 and TRBJ1-1; D is unclear. V was cut by 3 bases and J by 3 bases, with 8 bases left in between. Per germline, CDR1 LNHDA and CDR2 SQIVND (reference sequence). This CDR3 contains 13 residues. CDR3 DNA sequence: TGTGCCAGTAGTATTTTTGGGGACACTGAAGCTTTCTTT. Its protein product is CASSIFGDTEAFF.

This clonotype is labeled as medium-sized. The J gene is TRBJ2-6, the V gene TRBV29-1; D gene ambiguous. The CDR3 contains 14 residues. CDR1 is SQVTM, CDR2 ANQGSEA, per germline. V was shortened by 3 bases and J by 1 base, with 7 bases between the two germline ends. The CDR3 sequence: CSVDTESGANVLTF. The CDR3 DNA sequence: TGCAGCGTTGACACGGAGTCTGGGGCCAACGTCCTGACTTTC.

This clonotype was picked up a small number of times. This may be a read error, as it is one base from a much larger clone. In this CDR3 the conserved last residue, phenylalanine or tryptophan, is missing, so a read error is likely. This chain links TRBV19 with TRBJ2-7, with no clear D. V was trimmed by 5 bases and J by 3 bases, leaving 5 bases between them. Germline lookup yields CDR1 LNHDA and CDR2 SQIVND (reference sequence). CDR3 length: 11 residues. CDR3 DNA: TGTGCCAGTAGTTTGGGCTACGAGCAGTACTCC. The encoded protein is CASSLGYEQYS.

By sample fraction, this clonotype is large. The CDR3 here is CASRDPETQYF. The CDR3 coding sequence is TGTGCCAGCAGGGACCCAGAGACCCAGTACTTC. The rearrangement links TRBV2 to TRBJ2-5; D is uncertain. The CDR3 is made up of 11 amino acids. Looked up from germline, CDR1 is SNHLY and CDR2 is FYNNEI. The V gene lost 6 bases and the J gene lost 4 bases, with 6 bases spanning the gap.

The chain is built from TRBV5-8 and TRBJ2-3; no reliable D call. Germline V gene lookup returns CDR1 SGHTS and CDR2 YDEGEE. This CDR3 has 14 amino acids. Between the trimmed V and J ends, which lost 0 bases and 3 bases, there was a span of 8 bases. CDR3 DNA sequence: TGTGCCAGCAGCTTGGAGGGTGGGACAGATACGCAGTATTTT. The encoded protein is CASSLEGGTDTQYF.

Relative to its sample, this clonotype is medium-sized (0.01 to 0.1%). The rearrangement uses TRBV2 and TRBJ2-3; the D gene is possibly TRBD1 (5 bases). The V gene's germline CDR1 is SNHLY and CDR2 FYNNEI. The CDR3 sequence is 15 residues long. Trimming removed 11 bases at V and 0 bases at J, with 18 bases between. The CDR3 sequence: CAQLKGVTSTDTQYF. The CDR3 DNA reads as TGTGCCCAGTTGAAAGGGGTAACTAGCACAGATACGCAGTATTTT.

By frequency in the sample, this clonotype is large (0.1 to 1%). This rearrangement joins TRBV2 to TRBJ2-7, with a tentative D call TRBD1 (6 bases). The CDR3 consists of 13 residues. V dropped 4 bases and J dropped 3 bases, with 10 bases sitting between them. Germline CDR1 SNHLY, CDR2 FYNNEI. The chain's CDR3 is CASSGTEDYEQYF. CDR3 in DNA: TGTGCCAGCAGTGGGACAGAAGACTACGAGCAGTACTTC.

This clonotype is deemed medium-sized (0.01 to 0.1%). This chain links TRBV27 with TRBJ1-1; tentative D call: TRBD1 (6 bases). V shed 7 bases and J shed 8 bases, with 11 bases lying between them. Germline V gene sequence: CDR1 MNHEY, CDR2 SMNVEV (reference sequence). The CDR3 runs to 11 residues. CDR3 sequence: CASTLGAEAFF. DNA of the CDR3: TGTGCCAGCACCTTGGGGGCGGAAGCTTTCTTT.

By its share, this clonotype is large (0.1 to 1%). This chain links TRBV28 with TRBJ2-4, with 7 bases fitting TRBD2. CDR1 is MDHEN and CDR2 is SYDVKM in the germline V gene. V lost 4 bases, J lost 1 base, and 10 bases stayed unmatched. The CDR3 spans 17 residues. CDR3 nucleotides: TGTGCCAGCAGTTCGGGACGGGGGGTCTCTGCCAAAAACATTCAGTACTTC. Translating it yields CASSSGRGVSAKNIQYF.

In this sample, this clonotype is medium-sized. The chain uses TRBV11-2 and TRBJ2-7; possible D gene TRBD1, 5 bases. Germline V gene sequence: CDR1 SGHAT, CDR2 FQNNGV. The V end lost 5 bases, the J end lost 7 bases, and 12 bases lay between the germline ends. This CDR3 is built from 12 residues. The CDR3 DNA reads as TGTGCCAGCAGCCCAGATGGGGCGGAGCAGTACTTC. Its protein is CASSPDGAEQYF.

About this clonotype: A much larger clone is a single base away; this may be a read error. V and J are TRBV6-6 and TRBJ2-1, with a weak D call TRBD1 (5 bases). Germline CDR1 is MNHNY and CDR2 is SVGAGI (reference sequence). CDR3 length: 15 residues. CDR3 sequence (DNA): TGTGCCAGCAGTTACACCGGACAAGCCTACAATGAGCAGCTCTTC. Protein product: CASSYTGQAYNEQLF.

Within the sample, this clonotype is large. The chain uses TRBV19 and TRBJ2-7, with D hard to call. CDR1 and CDR2 (germline): LNHDA, SQIVND (reference sequence). The germline V and J ends were trimmed by 5 bases and 3 bases, with 5 bases remaining between them. This CDR3 spans 11 amino acids. CDR3 protein: CASSLGYEQYF. Here the CDR3 DNA reads TGTGCCAGTAGTTTGGGCTACGAGCAGTACTTC.

By frequency in the sample, this clonotype is medium-sized. The chain links TRBV7-3 to TRBJ2-3; 7 bases fit TRBD1. Germline CDR1 is SGHTA and CDR2 is FQGTGA. The CDR3 is 15 residues long. J gave up 0 bases and V 4 bases, and 4 bases lay outside the gene matches. The CDR3 loop is CASSSTGFSTDTQYF. CDR3 nucleotide sequence: TGTGCCAGCAGCTCGACAGGGTTTAGCACAGATACGCAGTATTTT.

By sample share, this clonotype is medium-sized. The chain has TRBV27 and TRBJ1-2; D remains unclear. V lost 7 bases and J lost 2, with 17 bases in between. The germline V gene encodes CDR1 MNHEY and CDR2 SMNVEV (reference sequence). CDR3 length equals 15 residues. CDR3 sequence: CASTPREGENYGYTF. The CDR3 DNA reads as TGTGCCAGCACCCCTAGAGAGGGAGAGAACTATGGCTACACCTTC.

On this clonotype itself: A much larger clone differs from this one at a single base, so this may be a read error. Here the CDR3 omits its conserved ending phenylalanine or tryptophan, so a read error is the likely source. The rearrangement links TRBV14 to TRBJ2-5; no firm D call. Per germline, CDR1 SGHDN and CDR2 FVKESK. V lost 0 bases and J lost 2, with 7 bases in between. The CDR3 extends over 14 amino acids. CDR3 DNA sequence: TGTGCCAGCAGCCAAGAGGACGTACAAGAGACCCAGTACATC. Protein product: CASSQEDVQETQYI.

By share, this clonotype ranks as medium-sized (0.01 to 0.1%). This sequence joins TRBV7-2 and TRBJ2-3, with D possibly TRBD2 on 6 matching bases. This CDR3 region has 15 residues. Trimming cost V 0 bases and J 7 bases, with 14 bases left between them. CDR1 is SGHTA and CDR2 is FQGNSA in the germline V gene. As DNA, the CDR3 is TGTGCCAGCAGCTTAGCCACGGGGGAGTGGAATACGCAGTATTTT. Its translation is CASSLATGEWNTQYF.

By sample fraction, this clonotype is medium-sized. The rearrangement links TRBV19 to TRBJ1-1, with D maybe TRBD1 (5 bases). This CDR3 is built from 15 residues. V was pared by 5 bases and J by 1 base, with 14 bases between. Germline CDR1 LNHDA, CDR2 SQIVND (reference sequence). The CDR3, as DNA: TGTGCCAGTAGTCGCTGGGAGGACAAGAACACTGAAGCTTTCTTT. It translates to CASSRWEDKNTEAFF.

This clonotype qualifies as large (0.1 to 1%). The rearrangement joins TRBV7-3 to TRBJ1-2; D not resolved. CDR3 size: 14 residues. V lost 5 bases and J 8 bases, leaving 18 bases between the germline ends. Germline assignment: CDR1 SGHTA and CDR2 FQGTGA. CDR3 sequence: CASSPLGSGLGYTF. CDR3 sequence (DNA): TGTGCCAGCAGCCCTCTTGGGTCCGGCTTGGGCTACACCTTC.

This clonotype rates as medium-sized. The V gene is TRBV6-2 or TRBV6-3, the J gene TRBJ1-2, with TRBD1 matching over 9 bases. This CDR3 comprises 18 residues. The V and J ends lost 0 bases and 5 bases, in that order; junction bases with no gene match: 13. Germline values: CDR1 MNHEY, CDR2 SVGEGT. CDR3 DNA sequence: TGTGCCAGCAGTTACTCGAGTTTCCGGACAGGGGTACGTTATGGCTACACCTTC. Protein: CASSYSSFRTGVRYGYTF.

The chain employs TRBV10-3 and TRBJ2-1, with D possibly TRBD2 on 6 matching bases. The CDR3 length is 15 residues. V shed 0 bases and J shed 4 bases, with 10 bases lying between them. Germline V gene lookup returns CDR1 ENHRY and CDR2 SYGVKD. CDR3 in DNA: TGTGCCATCAGTGAGTCGCGGGGAGTATACAATGAGCAGTTCTTC. Protein product: CAISESRGVYNEQFF.

Of note for this clonotype: A read error may explain this, as a much larger clone is one base away. The chain employs TRBV19 and TRBJ2-2; D assignment may be TRBD1 or TRBD2 (7 bases each). V lost 9 bases to trimming and J lost 3 bases, with 11 bases between them. Looked up from germline, CDR1 is LNHDA and CDR2 is SQIVND (reference sequence). There are 13 residues in the CDR3. CDR3: CASQGGDTGELFF. CDR3 bases: TGTGCCAGCCAGGGGGGGGACACCGGGGAGCTGTTTTTT. The full variable domain, its missing parts supplied by reference TRBV19 and TRBJ2-2, is DGGITQSPKYLFRKEGQNVTLSCEQNLNHDAMYWYRQDPGQGLRLIYYSQIVNDFQKGDIAEGYSVSREKKESFPLTVTSAQKNPTAFYLCASQGGDTGELFFGEGSRLTVL.

This clonotype has only a few counts. The V and J genes are TRBV25-1 and TRBJ2-1; the match to TRBD2 covers 7 bases. In germline, CDR1 is MGHDK, CDR2 SYGVNS. The CDR3 is 15 amino acids. V lost 4 bases, J lost 8 bases, and 11 bases stayed unmatched. DNA for the CDR3: TGTGCCAGCAGTGGGAGGGCAGCGGGGCGCGATGAGCAGTTCTTC. It codes for CASSGRAAGRDEQFF.

J is TRBJ2-7 and V is TRBV5-4; perhaps TRBD1 as D (6 bases). CDR1 and CDR2 from the germline V gene are SGHNT and YYREEE (reference sequence). This CDR3 contains 12 residues. V was cut by 2 bases and J by 5 bases, with 8 bases left in between. In DNA form, the CDR3 reads TGTGCCAGCAGCTTCGGACAGAACGAGCAGTACTTC. This codes for CASSFGQNEQYF.

Within the sample, this clonotype is medium-sized (0.01 to 0.1%). The chain links TRBV19 to TRBJ2-3, with D possibly matching TRBD1 (6 bases). Germline values: CDR1 LNHDA, CDR2 SQIVND (reference sequence). The CDR3 loop spans 13 amino acids. V was trimmed by 6 bases and J by 9 bases, leaving 16 bases between them. The CDR3 nucleotides are TGTGCCAGTAGACTAGAGGGGGAAGAGACGCAGTATTTT. It specifies CASRLEGEETQYF.